This TCR beta chain was profiled in a study of cytomegalovirus exposure and HLA in healthy donors. Findings and limits, study-wide: Reports indicated that the classifier achieved high specificity and sensitivity in diagnosing cytomegalovirus status. Presence/absence results assume similar sequencing depth per donor, which may not hold. Accurate HLA-A and HLA-B prediction from TCR beta sequences was reported for most subjects.

Donors sampled were nominally healthy, though unrecorded immune exposures were likely. The PCR used 60 Vbeta and 13 Jbeta primers. Sequenced by immunoSEQ multiplex PCR; TCRdb stores in-frame clones only, minus some. The table lists about 110,000 clones, about 70% of them singletons. With regard to this clone: Its cognate antigen is unknown.

The CDR3 is 15 residues long. Trimming cost V 0 bases and J 3 bases, with 12 bases left between them. Per the germline V gene, CDR1 is LNHDA and CDR2 is SQIVND (reference sequence). The TCR originated in a man aged 50 to 59 in good health and CMV-seropositive. Sequences were obtained from PBMCs. J is TRBJ2-7 and V is TRBV19; D remains ambiguous. The chain's CDR3 is CASSIDNARIYEQYF. The CDR3 DNA sequence: TGTGCCAGTAGTATAGATAACGCCAGAATCTACGAGCAGTACTTC.